These 8 T cell receptor beta chains share one sample of origin, sequenced in a study of T cells after yellow fever vaccination. One entry per CDR3 protein, called by TCRdb with MiXCR from the 5' RACE reads. The data show 150,000 to 200,000 distinct CDR3 sequences, with about 11% seen just once and 35% to 45% held by the top ten. Sequences were derived from CD8+ T cells sorted from PBMCs, sampled 15 days after the yellow fever booster vaccination. Receptor source: a man aged 18-30 years who received the YFV17D yellow fever vaccine.

This clonotype was counted ten times or more. V gene TRBV4-1 combines with J gene TRBJ1-5; D is perhaps TRBD1 (6 bases). Germline V gene sequence: CDR1 MGHRA, CDR2 YSYEKL. This CDR3 region has 14 residues. The V gene lost 4 bases and the J gene lost 8 bases, with 15 bases spanning the gap. This CDR3 reads CASSPMGAHEPQHF. The DNA of the CDR3 is TGCGCCAGCAGCCCCATGGGGGCCCATGAGCCCCAGCATTTT.

This chain links TRBV23-1 with TRBJ1-5, with D maybe TRBD1 (5 bases). TRBV23-1 is known as an ORF, though its function is uncertain. Trimming shortened V by 3 bases and J by 6 bases, and 15 bases separated the two germline ends. The CDR3 runs 15 residues. The CDR3 coding sequence is TGCGCCAGCAGTCACACACAGGAGATCGGTCAGCCCCAGCATTTT. Protein sequence: CASSHTQEIGQPQHF.

This clonotype has just a few counts. This chain connects TRBV3-1 to TRBJ2-5; 8 nucleotides align to TRBD1. Looked up from germline, CDR1 is LGHDT and CDR2 is YNNKEL (reference sequence). The CDR3 covers 15 residues. Germline trimming cut 1 base from V and 4 bases from J; bases unmatched to any gene: 5. CDR3 sequence reads: CASSQGTGRIETQYF. The DNA for the CDR3 is TGTGCCAGCAGCCAAGGGACAGGGAGGATAGAGACCCAGTACTTC.

The CDR3 DNA reads as TGTGCCAGCAGCCCGGGCCGGGCGCTGGGAGAGACCCAGTACTTC. It translates to CASSPGRALGETQYF. The chain recombines TRBV11-2 with TRBJ2-5; D uncertain. Between the trimmed V and J ends, which lost 5 bases and 4 bases, there was a span of 17 bases. CDR1 is SGHAT, CDR2 FQNNGV, per germline. The CDR3 contains 15 residues.

This clonotype was seen repeatedly, ten times or more. V is TRBV6-5 and J is TRBJ1-2, with D maybe TRBD1 (5 bases). The CDR3 runs 12 residues. V was cut by 2 bases and J by 5 bases, with 6 bases left in between. CDR1 MNHEY and CDR2 SVGAGI come from the germline V gene. CDR3 in amino acids: CASSYGGYGYTF. The CDR3 nucleotides read TGTGCCAGCAGTTACGGGGGGTATGGCTACACCTTC.

This clonotype was observed a few times. The CDR3 sequence: CASSSGRADTQYF. In DNA form, the CDR3 reads TGTGCCAGCAGTAGCGGTAGGGCAGATACGCAGTATTTT. The chain recombines TRBV12-3 or TRBV12-4 with TRBJ2-3, with D perhaps matching TRBD2 (5 bases). The ends were cut back, 5 bases at V and 4 bases at J, with 10 bases in the middle. CDR3 size: 13 residues.

This clonotype was found many times. The chain employs TRBV5-1 and TRBJ1-2, with 7 bases aligning to TRBD1. CDR1 is SGHRS, CDR2 YFSETQ, per germline. Trimming took 0 bases from V and 2 from J; bases not matched to a gene: 1. This CDR3 has 14 amino acids. CDR3 loop: CASSLGTGNYGYTF. For the CDR3, the DNA is TGCGCCAGCAGCTTGGGGACAGGAAACTATGGCTACACCTTC.

This clonotype was seen a few times. The V gene is TRBV6-5, the J gene TRBJ1-5, with 12 bases lining up with TRBD1. The CDR3 has 13 residues. With V trimmed by 5 bases and J by 16 bases, 9 bases remained unmatched. From germline, CDR1 is MNHEY and CDR2 SVGAGI. CDR3 residues: CASSPGPGQGAHF. DNA for the CDR3: TGTGCCAGCAGTCCCGGGCCGGGACAGGGGGCTCATTTT.